The entry that follows covers one TCR beta chain sequence. What it recognizes is unknown. Profiled with immunoSEQ multiplex PCR; TCRdb holds only in-frame clones, not every one. The sample lists about 73,000 clones; roughly four fifths were seen once. The source of the sample is a study of vaccination effects on CD4 cells after COVID-19. Turning to the study itself: Sequencing was preceded by expansion of antigen-specific CD4+ T cells with viral peptide pools in the ViraFEST assay. Samples gathered post-vaccine arrived a median of 72 days past the second dose.

Having been cultured for about 10 days, the cells underwent CD4+ T cell isolation. Each participant was administered two doses of either the BNT162b2 or the mRNA-1273 vaccine. V gave up 6 bases and J gave up 0 bases; unmatched junction bases: 6. The CDR3 runs to 15 residues. Germline loops: CDR1 MNHEY, CDR2 SVGAGI. The J gene is TRBJ2-7, the V gene TRBV6-5; 9 bases are a match to TRBD1. The clonotype comes from a human donor who received a COVID-19 vaccine. The sequenced sample was CD4+ T cells from PBMCs cultured without peptide, obtained after COVID-19 vaccination. CDR3 sequence reads: CASRTGTGLSYEQYV. CDR3 DNA sequence: TGTGCCAGCAGAACCGGGACAGGGCTCTCCTACGAGCAGTACGTC.